The rows below give T cell receptor beta chains drawn from one sample of a study of T cell repertoires in cytomegalovirus infection. TCRdb passed the reads through MiXCR, listing each CDR3 protein once. Here the sample spans roughly 300,000 distinct CDR3 sequences, 25% being singletons. The sequenced sample consisted of PBMCs. Every receptor here comes from a human donor in good health (CMV status not recorded). Some clones in this sample may be carry-over from other donors' samples. Each CDR3 is given with its conserved first and last residue. D genes are given only for firm matches. Size is omitted from some rows. Given values are once, few, many or a class for expanded clones.

cdr3_aa: CASSFRVGQPQHF
cdr3_nt: TGTGCTAGCAGCTTCAGGGTTGGTCAGCCCCAGCATTTT
d_call: .
j_call: TRBJ1-5
v_call: TRBV7-7
clone_size: few

cdr3_aa: CASSLLLTGSQPQHF
cdr3_nt: TGTGCCAGCAGTTTACTTCTAACAGGCAGTCAGCCCCAGCATTTT
d_call: .
j_call: TRBJ1-5
v_call: TRBV28
clone_size: few

cdr3_aa: CSARGGGRGKPQHF
cdr3_nt: TGCAGTGCTAGAGGGGGGGGCAGAGGTAAGCCCCAGCATTTT
d_call: .
j_call: TRBJ1-5
v_call: TRBV20-1
clone_size: few

cdr3_aa: CASRLPGHQNTEAFF
cdr3_nt: TGTGCCAGCAGGCTTCCGGGACATCAGAACACTGAAGCTTTCTTT
d_call: .
j_call: TRBJ1-1
v_call: TRBV14
clone_size: .

cdr3_aa: CASSRQLAGGPGTGELFF
cdr3_nt: TGTGCCAGCAGCCGGCAACTAGCGGGGGGGCCGGGCACCGGGGAGCTGTTTTTT
d_call: TRBD2
j_call: TRBJ2-2
v_call: TRBV6-1
clone_size: few

cdr3_aa: CASSFSSGSWEQYF
cdr3_nt: TGTGCCAGCAGCTTCAGTAGCGGGAGTTGGGAGCAGTACTTC
d_call: TRBD2
j_call: TRBJ2-7
v_call: TRBV5-4
clone_size: .

cdr3_aa: CASSLGSGVKTQYF
cdr3_nt: TGTGCCAGCAGCTTAGGGTCTGGGGTGAAGACCCAGTACTTC
d_call: .
j_call: TRBJ2-5
v_call: TRBV11-2
clone_size: few

cdr3_aa: CASSPSQGRNTEAFF
cdr3_nt: TGTGCCAGCAGCCCATCACAGGGGAGGAACACTGAAGCTTTCTTT
d_call: TRBD1
j_call: TRBJ1-1
v_call: TRBV11-2
clone_size: few

cdr3_aa: CSVEDLPGTRGNTIYF
cdr3_nt: TGCAGCGTTGAAGATCTGCCGGGCACTAGGGGAAACACCATATATTTT
d_call: .
j_call: TRBJ1-3
v_call: TRBV29-1
clone_size: few

cdr3_aa: CASSLGAGGPSAKNIQYF
cdr3_nt: TGTGCCAGCAGCTTAGGCGCGGGAGGGCCCTCGGCCAAAAACATTCAGTACTTC
d_call: TRBD2
j_call: TRBJ2-4
v_call: TRBV7-2
clone_size: few

cdr3_aa: CSARGTGSYEQYF
cdr3_nt: TGCAGTGCTAGGGGGACAGGGTCCTACGAGCAGTACTTC
d_call: TRBD1
j_call: TRBJ2-7
v_call: TRBV20-1
clone_size: .

cdr3_aa: CASSLAGGTDTQYF
cdr3_nt: TGTGCCAGCAGCTTAGCGGGGGGCACAGATACGCAGTATTTT
d_call: TRBD2
j_call: TRBJ2-3
v_call: TRBV5-1
clone_size: many

cdr3_aa: CASSTFLNPGSYVYEQYF
cdr3_nt: TGTGCCAGCAGTACGTTCCTAAACCCGGGGTCGTATGTCTACGAGCAGTACTTC
d_call: .
j_call: TRBJ2-7
v_call: TRBV6-2/TRBV6-3
clone_size: .

cdr3_aa: CASSYSFLGRAYEQYF
cdr3_nt: TGTGCCAGCAGTTACTCGTTTCTAGGCAGAGCCTACGAGCAGTACTTC
d_call: .
j_call: TRBJ2-7
v_call: TRBV6-5
clone_size: .

cdr3_aa: CASSLSANSGNTIYF
cdr3_nt: TGCGCCAGCAGCTTGTCGGCCAACTCTGGAAACACCATATATTTT
d_call: .
j_call: TRBJ1-3
v_call: TRBV5-1
clone_size: .

cdr3_aa: CASSEAQGGQPQHF
cdr3_nt: TGTGCCAGCAGTGAAGCGCAGGGTGGGCAGCCCCAGCATTTT
d_call: .
j_call: TRBJ1-5
v_call: TRBV6-1
clone_size: many

cdr3_aa: CASSLDSRVGGYTF
cdr3_nt: TGTGCCAGCAGCTTGGATTCCCGGGTCGGTGGCTACACCTTC
d_call: .
j_call: TRBJ1-2
v_call: TRBV5-4
clone_size: .

cdr3_aa: CASSIQRGGRETQYF
cdr3_nt: TGTGCCAGCAGCATCCAGCGGGGGGGGCGAGAGACCCAGTACTTC
d_call: TRBD2
j_call: TRBJ2-5
v_call: TRBV7-8
clone_size: many

cdr3_aa: CASSLALNQPQHF
cdr3_nt: TGTGCCAGCAGCTTAGCCCTCAATCAGCCCCAGCATTTT
d_call: .
j_call: TRBJ1-5
v_call: TRBV7-2
clone_size: many

cdr3_aa: CASSRLARGGADTQYF
cdr3_nt: TGTGCCAGCAGCCGACTAGCCAGGGGGGGCGCAGATACGCAGTATTTT
d_call: .
j_call: TRBJ2-3
v_call: TRBV5-4
clone_size: .

cdr3_aa: CASSIPNTRSQETQYF
cdr3_nt: TGTGCCAGTAGTATTCCTAATACAAGATCCCAAGAGACCCAGTACTTC
d_call: .
j_call: TRBJ2-5
v_call: TRBV19
clone_size: .

cdr3_aa: CSAKDIWNTEAFF
cdr3_nt: TGCAGTGCGAAGGACATATGGAACACTGAAGCTTTCTTT
d_call: .
j_call: TRBJ1-1
v_call: TRBV20-1
clone_size: few

cdr3_aa: CSVRRGADTQYF
cdr3_nt: TGCAGCGTCCGAAGGGGGGCCGATACGCAGTATTTT
d_call: .
j_call: TRBJ2-3
v_call: TRBV29-1
clone_size: .

cdr3_aa: CASTEQPNTEAFF
cdr3_nt: TGTGCCAGCACCGAACAACCGAACACTGAAGCTTTCTTT
d_call: .
j_call: TRBJ1-1
v_call: TRBV2
clone_size: .

cdr3_aa: CSESSGDGYTF
cdr3_nt: TGCAGCGAATCCTCAGGGGACGGCTACACCTTC
d_call: .
j_call: TRBJ1-2
v_call: TRBV29-1
clone_size: .

cdr3_aa: CASSNRFSRSYNEQFF
cdr3_nt: TGTGCCAGCAGCAACAGATTTAGCAGGTCCTACAATGAGCAGTTCTTC
d_call: .
j_call: TRBJ2-1
v_call: TRBV6-2/TRBV6-3
clone_size: .

cdr3_aa: CASSLDALANQPQHF
cdr3_nt: TGTGCCAGCAGCTTAGACGCGTTAGCCAATCAGCCCCAGCATTTT
d_call: .
j_call: TRBJ1-5
v_call: TRBV7-2
clone_size: .

cdr3_aa: CASSFRDSLYGYTF
cdr3_nt: TGTGCCAGCAGCTTCCGGGACAGCTTATATGGCTACACCTTC
d_call: TRBD1
j_call: TRBJ1-2
v_call: TRBV14
clone_size: .

cdr3_aa: CASSFARGGTYNEQFF
cdr3_nt: TGTGCCAGCAGCTTTGCACGAGGGGGGACCTACAATGAGCAGTTCTTC
d_call: .
j_call: TRBJ2-1
v_call: TRBV11-3
clone_size: many

cdr3_aa: CASSLGGGGEQYF
cdr3_nt: TGTGCCAGCAGCTTAGGGGGCGGCGGCGAGCAGTACTTC
d_call: .
j_call: TRBJ2-7
v_call: TRBV7-2
clone_size: many

cdr3_aa: CAILAGADPHNEQFF
cdr3_nt: TGTGCAATTCTAGCGGGGGCCGACCCACACAATGAGCAGTTCTTC
d_call: TRBD2
j_call: TRBJ2-1
v_call: TRBV28
clone_size: few

cdr3_aa: CATSGGQVIETQYF
cdr3_nt: TGTGCCACCAGCGGGGGACAGGTCATAGAGACCCAGTACTTC
d_call: TRBD1
j_call: TRBJ2-5
v_call: TRBV15
clone_size: .

cdr3_aa: CASSQENSYNSPLHF
cdr3_nt: TGCGCCAGCAGCCAAGAGAACTCCTATAATTCACCCCTCCACTTT
d_call: .
j_call: TRBJ1-6
v_call: TRBV4-1
clone_size: .

cdr3_aa: CASSRQPTSQETQYF
cdr3_nt: TGTGCCAGCAGCCGACAACCGACCAGTCAAGAGACCCAGTACTTC
d_call: .
j_call: TRBJ2-5
v_call: TRBV5-6
clone_size: .

cdr3_aa: CASSSLRGLAGGPSTGELFF
cdr3_nt: TGTGCCAGCAGCTCCCTAAGGGGACTAGCGGGAGGGCCGTCCACCGGGGAGCTGTTTTTT
d_call: TRBD2
j_call: TRBJ2-2
v_call: TRBV7-8
clone_size: .

cdr3_aa: CASSRTGASGNTIYF
cdr3_nt: TGTGCCAGTAGCCGGACGGGAGCCTCTGGAAACACCATATATTTT
d_call: .
j_call: TRBJ1-3
v_call: TRBV19
clone_size: .

cdr3_aa: CASSLEGQGTDTQYF
cdr3_nt: TGTGCCAGCAGCTTAGAGGGACAGGGGACAGATACGCAGTATTTT
d_call: TRBD1
j_call: TRBJ2-3
v_call: TRBV7-2
clone_size: .

cdr3_aa: CSVREIAEQFF
cdr3_nt: TGCAGCGTCAGGGAGATCGCTGAGCAGTTCTTC
d_call: .
j_call: TRBJ2-1
v_call: TRBV29-1
clone_size: .

cdr3_aa: CSVETGGSAGANVLTF
cdr3_nt: TGCAGCGTAGAGACAGGGGGCAGCGCTGGGGCCAACGTCCTGACTTTC
d_call: TRBD1
j_call: TRBJ2-6
v_call: TRBV29-1
clone_size: few

cdr3_aa: CASNPSGGNADTQYF
cdr3_nt: TGTGCCAGCAACCCAAGCGGGGGGAACGCAGATACGCAGTATTTT
d_call: TRBD2
j_call: TRBJ2-3
v_call: TRBV27
clone_size: few

cdr3_aa: CASTPGTGYYSPLHF
cdr3_nt: TGTGCCAGCACCCCCGGGACAGGGTATTATTCACCCCTCCACTTT
d_call: TRBD1
j_call: TRBJ1-6
v_call: TRBV28
clone_size: .

cdr3_aa: CASSLVPGTYQPQHF
cdr3_nt: TGTGCCAGCAGCTTAGTCCCGGGAACATATCAGCCCCAGCATTTT
d_call: .
j_call: TRBJ1-5
v_call: TRBV7-2
clone_size: many

cdr3_aa: CASSLAGTSAYNEQFF
cdr3_nt: TGTGCCAGCAGCTTAGCAGGGACTAGCGCGTACAATGAGCAGTTCTTC
d_call: TRBD2
j_call: TRBJ2-1
v_call: TRBV7-2
clone_size: .